This T cell receptor (beta chain) was captured by sequencing in a study of blood T cell repertoires in COVID-19. Study in general: Donors in the United States, Italy and Spain gave samples during acute or convalescent COVID-19. T cells, B-cell-depleted T cells, or PBMCs provided the cDNA or gDNA that served as material.

Source study methods: Reference gene primers were amplified, and this amplification served to estimate nucleated cell counts. Assay: immunoSEQ multiplex PCR; the TCRdb copy retains only in-frame clones and omits some. The D gene and trimming were derived from the DNA, and the V and J assignments and clone size from that table. Of some 350,000 clones in the sample, around 87% are singletons; the top ten hold roughly 6.8%. Material for sequencing was peripheral blood. This sequence was found in a man aged 18 to 30 with active or convalescent COVID-19.

The CDR3 nucleotides are TGCGCCAGCAGTTCCCACAGGGCGCTATATGGCTACACCTTC. Translated: CASSSHRALYGYTF. The chain links TRBV23-1 to TRBJ1-2; a possible D gene is TRBD1 (6 bases). TRBV23-1 is an ORF; its function is uncertain. V was clipped by 5 bases and J by 5 bases, with 15 bases between them. The CDR3 totals 14 residues.